This T cell receptor (beta chain) was profiled in a study of shared clonotypes between healthy human individuals. TCRdb keeps only in-frame clones here, not all; method: immunoSEQ multiplex PCR. The data show more than 850,000 clones, with approximately 80% seen just once and 0.4% to 0.55% held by the top ten. CDR3 size: 15 residues. Per germline, CDR1 SEHNR and CDR2 FQNEAQ (reference sequence). V lost 1 base and J lost 3, with 13 bases in between. The rearrangement uses TRBV7-9 and TRBJ2-7; tentative D call: TRBD1 (6 bases). The sequencing sample was made of memory CD4+ T cells from PBMCs. Subset described: CD45RA-negative fraction. The receptor's source is a man aged 18 to 29 in good health. Some clones in this sample may be carry-over from other donors' samples. The CDR3 DNA reads TGTGCCAGCAGCTTAGGGTCAGGGGCCAACTACGAGCAGTACTTC. Protein product: CASSLGSGANYEQYF.